The present T cell receptor (beta chain) was sequenced within a study of identical twins. Whole-study findings and limits: There is a chance that invariant MAIT and iNKT cells partially muddied zero-insertion analyses. High-abundance cord blood beta clonotypes had fewer insertions; memory repertoires showed none.

Each donor (without exception) was a healthy Caucasian. One entry per CDR3 protein results from TCRdb running MiXCR on the 5' RACE reads. In the table there are fewer than 800,000 distinct CDR3 sequences, about 7% of which are singletons. Comment on this clonotype: The antigen is unknown.

Germline V gene lookup returns CDR1 SGHDT and CDR2 YYEEEE. The CDR3 is made up of 12 amino acids. Deletions cut 4 bases from V and 7 bases from J, with 9 bases between. This sample also appeared in a second study, on yellow fever vaccine responses in identical twins. This second report adds: Convergence reportedly seemed to mark part of the twins' vaccine T cell response, with personalization marking the rest.

This TCR was recovered from a young woman in good health. Sequencing used PBMCs. This sequence joins TRBV5-6 and TRBJ2-1; the D is unclear. The CDR3 loop reads CASSRMGNEQFF. Here the CDR3 DNA reads TGTGCCAGCAGCCGAATGGGGAATGAGCAGTTCTTC. The entire variable domain, with the rest obtained from reference TRBV5-6 and TRBJ2-1, is as follows: DAGVTQSPTHLIKTRGQQVTLRCSPKSGHDTVSWYQQALGQGPQFIFQYYEEEERQRGNFPDRFSGHQFPNYSSELNVNALLLGDSALYLCASSRMGNEQFFGPGTRLTVL.